This passage covers 29 T cell receptor beta chains from one sample sequenced in a study of control samples from healthy donors and cancer patients. TCRdb's table, derived via immunoSEQ multiplex PCR, lists solely in-frame clones and lacks some. The sample lists around 100,000 clones; roughly nine tenths were seen once. The source material was blood. These TCRs come from a woman aged 65 to 85 in good health.

The chain employs TRBV7-9 and TRBJ1-1; no definite D call. V gave up 2 bases and J gave up 6 bases, with 10 bases separating them. CDR1 and CDR2 from the germline V gene are SEHNR and FQNEAQ (reference sequence). CDR3 length equals 13 residues. The CDR3 here is CASSLLLLSEAFF. The CDR3 region has the DNA TGTGCCAGCAGCTTACTCCTCCTGTCTGAAGCTTTCTTT.

The chain couples TRBV2 to TRBJ1-5; no clear D gene. This CDR3 is 13 amino acids long. In germline, CDR1 is SNHLY, CDR2 FYNNEI. Trimming removed 4 bases at V and 2 bases at J, with 6 bases between. CDR3 region: CASSAVGNQPQHF. Here the CDR3 DNA reads TGTGCCAGCAGTGCGGTTGGCAATCAGCCCCAGCATTTT.

The chain is built from TRBV6-5 and TRBJ2-4, with 10 positions matching TRBD2. In germline, CDR1 is MNHEY, CDR2 SVGAGI. The CDR3 runs 14 residues. With V trimmed by 8 bases and J by 7 bases, 8 bases remained unmatched. The CDR3 DNA follows: TGTGCCAGCGGAGCGGGAGGGCCGCGGAACATTCAGTACTTC. It is translated as CASGAGGPRNIQYF.

This clone was seen a single time. The chain links TRBV30 to TRBJ1-2; D is possibly TRBD1 (6 bases). CDR1 GTSNPN and CDR2 SVGIG come from the germline V gene (reference sequence). The V gene lost 5 bases and the J gene lost 6 bases, with 22 bases spanning the gap. The CDR3 consists of 15 residues. The CDR3 region is CAWGRGAIGDNGYTF. In nucleotides, the CDR3 is TGTGCCTGGGGGAGAGGGGCCATCGGGGACAATGGCTACACCTTC.

This chain joins TRBV30 and TRBJ2-2, with 7 bases lining up with TRBD2. Germline V gene lookup returns CDR1 GTSNPN and CDR2 SVGIG (reference sequence). The CDR3 loop spans 12 amino acids. The V gene end was trimmed by 4 bases and the J gene end by 5 bases; junction bases not matched to a gene: 1. Here the CDR3 reads CAWTGGTGELFF. The DNA for the CDR3 is TGTGCCTGGACCGGGGGGACCGGGGAGCTGTTTTTT.

The DNA of the CDR3 is TGTGCCACCAGCAAGAAGAAGTCCGGAAACACCATATATTTT. Its protein is CATSKKKSGNTIYF. The rearrangement uses TRBV15 and TRBJ1-3; D unresolved. The CDR3 has 14 residues. The ends were cut back, 4 bases at V and 4 bases at J, with 11 bases in the middle. CDR1 is LNHNV, CDR2 YYDKDF, per germline (reference sequence).

The chain links TRBV10-1 to TRBJ2-7; 8 nucleotides align to TRBD2. The CDR3 runs 13 residues. From germline, CDR1 is WNHNN and CDR2 SYGVQD (reference sequence). V was pared by 6 bases and J by 6 bases, with 7 bases of the junction left unmatched. The CDR3 protein is CASRSGLDGEQYF. In DNA, the CDR3 is TGCGCCAGCAGATCGGGACTAGATGGCGAGCAGTACTTC.

The chain employs TRBV2 and TRBJ1-2, with TRBD1 as a possible D gene (5 bases). Germline V CDR1 and CDR2: SNHLY, FYNNEI. V lost 0 bases and J 2 bases, leaving 13 bases between the germline ends. The CDR3 has 16 residues. CDR3 loop: CASSEATQGENYGYTF. The CDR3 coding sequence is TGTGCCAGCAGTGAAGCCACCCAGGGTGAAAACTATGGCTACACCTTC.

This clone has just a few counts. CDR3 sequence: CASSPRTGNRGYTF. As DNA, the CDR3 is TGCGCCAGCAGCCCGCGGACAGGGAATAGGGGCTACACCTTC. J is TRBJ1-2 and V is TRBV4-1; 8 bases fit TRBD1. CDR1 and CDR2 from the germline V gene are MGHRA and YSYEKL. After removal of 4 bases from V and 8 bases from J, the junction contained 9 bases not matched to a gene. The CDR3 consists of 14 residues.

This clone appeared once. V is TRBV5-1 and J is TRBJ2-5; either TRBD1 or TRBD2 may supply D (5 bases each). This CDR3 is 15 amino acids long. Germline V gene sequence: CDR1 SGHRS, CDR2 YFSETQ. Trimming removed 4 bases from V and 5 bases from J, with 18 bases in between. The CDR3 is CASSTGRTVGETQYF. CDR3 bases: TGCGCCAGCAGCACGGGACGCACCGTGGGGGAGACCCAGTACTTC. Combining the CDR3 with reference TRBV5-1 and TRBJ2-5 gives the whole variable domain KAGVTQTPRYLIKTRGQQVTLSCSPISGHRSVSWYQQTPGQGLQFLFEYFSETQRNKGNFPGRFSGRQFSNSRSEMNVSTLELGDSALYLCASSTGRTVGETQYFGPGTRLLVL.

The rearrangement uses TRBV19 and TRBJ1-5, with a possible D match to TRBD1 (6 bases). V gave up 10 bases and J gave up 4 bases, with 20 bases separating them. Germline V gene data show CDR1 as LNHDA and CDR2 as SQIVND (reference sequence). The CDR3 consists of 15 residues. The CDR3 region has the DNA TGTGCCACCTCTATAGGGGGGTCGGGTAATCAGCCCCAGCATTTT. Translation gives CATSIGGSGNQPQHF.

The CDR3 region has the DNA TGCGCCAGCAGCTTGGAAGGGGGGGATAACTATGGCTACACCTTC. Translating it yields CASSLEGGDNYGYTF. The J gene is TRBJ1-2, the V gene TRBV5-1; D is possibly TRBD1 (6 bases). The length of the CDR3 is 15 residues. Trimming took off 0 bases at V and 1 base at J, with 10 bases between the two ends. Germline CDR1 reads SGHRS; CDR2 reads YFSETQ.

The chain is built from TRBV20-1 and TRBJ2-5; D assignment may be TRBD1 or TRBD2 (6 bases each). Germline V gives CDR1 DFQATT, CDR2 SNEGSKA (reference sequence). The CDR3 extends over 11 amino acids. DNA of the CDR3: TGCAGAGCAGGGGCGGGGGAGACCCAGTACTTC. It codes for CRAGAGETQYF.

CDR3 DNA: TGTGCCAGCAGTGACCCAGGGGGGGCCAAAAATGGCTACACCTTC. Translated, it gives CASSDPGGAKNGYTF. This chain connects TRBV6-1 to TRBJ1-2; 7 nucleotides align to TRBD1. This CDR3 is 15 amino acids long. J lost 6 bases, V lost 3 bases, and 10 bases had no gene match. Germline CDR1 MNHNS, CDR2 SASEGT.

CDR3 residues: CASSLGGGTDTQYF. DNA for the CDR3: TGTGCCAGTAGTCTGGGCGGGGGCACAGATACGCAGTATTTT. The V gene is TRBV19, the J gene TRBJ2-3; possibly TRBD2 for D (6 bases). Germline CDR1 reads LNHDA; CDR2 reads SQIVND (reference sequence). The CDR3 sequence is 14 residues long. The germline V and J ends were trimmed by 5 bases and 1 base, with 10 bases remaining between them.

This clone came up once. This chain uses TRBV4-1 with TRBJ2-5; 8 nucleotides match TRBD1. Germline CDR1 and CDR2: MGHRA and YSYEKL. With 1 base clipped from V and 2 bases from J, the junction kept 9 bases outside the gene matches. The length of the CDR3 is 17 residues. The chain's CDR3 is CASSQGPDRGRQETQYF. Written as DNA, the CDR3 is TGCGCCAGCAGCCAAGGCCCCGACAGGGGAAGACAAGAGACCCAGTACTTC.

This chain connects TRBV25-1 to TRBJ1-2, with D possibly matching TRBD1 (6 bases). V dropped 2 bases and J dropped 3 bases, with 10 bases sitting between them. Germline V gene lookup returns CDR1 MGHDK and CDR2 SYGVNS. The CDR3 consists of 14 residues. CDR3 bases: TGTGCCAGCAGTGAAGCGGGACAAGACTATGGCTACACCTTC. Its translation: CASSEAGQDYGYTF.

The V gene is TRBV15, the J gene TRBJ2-5; maybe TRBD2 (5 bases). Germline CDR1 reads LNHNV; CDR2 reads YYDKDF (reference sequence). The CDR3 is 16 residues long. The germline V and J ends were trimmed by 5 bases and 5 bases, with 21 bases remaining between them. The chain's CDR3 is CATSRVVTLGGETQYF. CDR3 DNA: TGTGCCACCAGCCGGGTCGTTACCTTAGGCGGGGAGACCCAGTACTTC.

With respect to this clone: Other DNA sequences from this sample encode an identical CDR3 as well. The V and J genes are TRBV7-2 and TRBJ1-1; D call uncertain. V was cut by 3 bases and J by 2 bases, with 7 bases left in between. The CDR3 is 13 amino acids. CDR1 and CDR2 (germline): SGHTA, FQGNSA. The CDR3 nucleotides are TGTGCCAGCAGCTTTCCTTTAAACACTGAAGCTTTCTTT. Protein: CASSFPLNTEAFF. The variable domain in full, with the rest retrieved from reference TRBV7-2 and TRBJ1-1, is GAGVSQSPSNKVTEKGKDVELRCDPISGHTALYWYRQSLGQGLEFLIYFQGNSAPDKSGLPSDRFSAERTGGSVSTLTIQRTQQEDSAVYLCASSFPLNTEAFFGQGTRLTVV.

The gene calls are TRBV7-2 and TRBJ1-1; TRBD1 might be the D (5 bases). Between the trimmed V and J ends, which lost 5 bases and 0 bases, there was a span of 13 bases. Germline CDR1 reads SGHTA; CDR2 reads FQGNSA. This CDR3 has 15 amino acids. As DNA, the CDR3 is TGTGCCAGCAGCCCCCCGGTAGGGGTGAACACTGAAGCTTTCTTT. Translating gives CASSPPVGVNTEAFF.

The V gene is TRBV5-6, the J gene TRBJ2-3, with 14 bases lining up with TRBD2. The V segment lost 3 bases and the J segment 3 bases; nucleotides outside the gene matches: 6. The CDR3 loop spans 17 amino acids. Per germline, CDR1 SGHDT and CDR2 YYEEEE. The CDR3 spells CASSYRTSGRITDTQYF. In DNA form, the CDR3 reads TGTGCCAGCAGCTACCGGACTAGCGGGAGGATAACAGATACGCAGTATTTT. The variable domain in full, with the rest retrieved from reference TRBV5-6 and TRBJ2-3, is DAGVTQSPTHLIKTRGQQVTLRCSPKSGHDTVSWYQQALGQGPQFIFQYYEEEERQRGNFPDRFSGHQFPNYSSELNVNALLLGDSALYLCASSYRTSGRITDTQYFGPGTRLTVL.

The rearrangement joins TRBV2 to TRBJ1-5; D is uncertain. Trimming shortened V by 1 base and J by 7 bases, and 17 bases separated the two germline ends. In germline, CDR1 is SNHLY, CDR2 FYNNEI. The length of the CDR3 is 16 residues. The CDR3 bases are TGTGCCAGCAGTGAAGAAGCGGCAGTGCCGTTCCAGCCCCAGCATTTT. Translation gives CASSEEAAVPFQPQHF.

This chain joins TRBV9 and TRBJ1-1; D is undetermined. This CDR3 is 14 amino acids long. The germline V gene has CDR1 SGDLS and CDR2 YYNGEE. V was clipped by 0 bases and J by 0 bases, with 6 bases between them. The CDR3 sequence is CASSVEQMNTEAFF. As DNA, the CDR3 is TGTGCCAGCAGCGTAGAACAGATGAACACTGAAGCTTTCTTT.

The gene calls are TRBV5-4 and TRBJ1-1; a possible D gene is TRBD1 (6 bases). This CDR3 is built from 14 residues. V lost 5 bases to trimming and J lost 8 bases, with 19 bases between them. Germline loops: CDR1 SGHNT, CDR2 YYREEE (reference sequence). The CDR3, as DNA: TGTGCCAGCAGGCACAGGGAACGGTCATCCGAAGCTTTCTTT. Translated: CASRHRERSSEAFF.

J is TRBJ1-3 and V is TRBV5-1, with D tentatively TRBD1 (6 bases). The germline V gene encodes CDR1 SGHRS and CDR2 YFSETQ. This CDR3 is 15 amino acids long. V was shortened by 6 bases and J by 2 bases, with 15 bases between the two germline ends. This CDR3 reads CASTLQGSPGNTIYF. As DNA, the CDR3 is TGCGCCAGCACCTTACAGGGATCCCCTGGAAACACCATATATTTT.

The rearrangement uses TRBV6-5 and TRBJ2-3, with 8 bases fitting TRBD1. CDR1 and CDR2 (germline): MNHEY, SVGAGI. The CDR3 is made up of 16 amino acids. Germline trimming cut 2 bases from V and 6 bases from J; bases unmatched to any gene: 10. In DNA form, the CDR3 reads TGTGCCAGCAGTTACCAACCTGCAGGGGGCGCGGATACGCAGTATTTT. As protein: CASSYQPAGGADTQYF.

The chain couples TRBV24-1 to TRBJ2-1, with D uncertain. V lost 5 bases to trimming and J lost 7 bases, with 20 bases between them. The CDR3 consists of 16 residues. Germline CDR1 reads KGHDR; CDR2 reads SFDVKD. For the CDR3, the DNA is TGTGCCACCAGTGCCCAACCCGGACGAGGTAGGAATGAGCAGTTCTTC. This sequence encodes CATSAQPGRGRNEQFF.

The chain carries TRBV11-2 and TRBJ1-6; D perhaps matches TRBD1 (5 bases). This CDR3 has 13 amino acids. Germline CDR1 reads SGHAT; CDR2 reads FQNNGV. V lost 3 bases and J 10 bases, leaving 10 bases between the germline ends. CDR3 residues: CASSFGGGSPLHF. The DNA of the CDR3 is TGTGCCAGCAGCTTCGGGGGTGGCTCACCCCTCCACTTT.

V usage is TRBV20-1 and J usage is TRBJ1-1; D gene ambiguous. V was clipped by 3 bases and J by 5 bases, with 7 bases between them. The CDR3 has 11 amino acids. Germline CDR1 reads DFQATT; CDR2 reads SNEGSKA (reference sequence). This chain's CDR3 is CSASPGTEAFF. The DNA for the CDR3 is TGCAGTGCTAGCCCCGGGACTGAAGCTTTCTTT.